This T cell receptor (beta chain) was documented in a study of blood T cell repertoires in COVID-19. On the study more broadly: Some COVID-19 samples were acute and others convalescent; all came from the United States, Italy and Spain. Sources were T cells, B-cell-depleted T cells, or PBMCs; the material itself was cDNA or gDNA.

Germline values: CDR1 LGHNA, CDR2 YNFKEQ. Losses at the gene ends were 0 bases for V and 2 bases for J; bases not matched to a gene: 9. CDR3 length equals 17 residues. As handled by the study authors: Amplifying reference gene primers gave estimates of nucleated cell counts. Profiling relied on immunoSEQ multiplex PCR, and the TCRdb table lists in-frame clones only, not all of them. The V and J calls and clone size come from that table; D and trimming were worked out from the DNA. The data hold roughly 260,000 clones, with approximately 90% observed a single time. The TCR originated in a woman between 45 and 60 years old who had recovered from COVID-19. J is TRBJ1-2 and V is TRBV4-2; 7 positions match TRBD1. The sample consisted of peripheral blood. CDR3 loop: CASSQEGSTGLNYGYTF. The CDR3 coding sequence is TGTGCCAGCAGCCAAGAAGGATCGACAGGGTTAAACTATGGCTACACCTTC.